Presented here are 8 T cell receptor beta chains from one specimen sequenced in a study of shared clonotypes between healthy human individuals. Generated by immunoSEQ multiplex PCR, the TCRdb table keeps only in-frame clones and is missing some. The data show a few million clones, roughly 92% seen once. Sequencing used naive CD4+ T cells sorted from blood. Subset meaning: CD45RA+ positively selected. The source is a man between 18 and 35 years old in good health.

The rearrangement joins TRBV5-1 to TRBJ1-1; D is unresolved. Per the germline V gene, CDR1 is SGHRS and CDR2 is YFSETQ. The V and J ends lost 7 bases and 1 base respectively, with 14 bases between them. This CDR3 spans 14 amino acids. The CDR3 coding sequence is TGCGCCAGCTCCCCCGTTGAGGGGAACACTGAAGCTTTCTTT. Translating it yields CASSPVEGNTEAFF.

The genes are TRBV15 and TRBJ2-7; no firm D call. Germline assignment: CDR1 LNHNV and CDR2 YYDKDF (reference sequence). Deletions cut 0 bases from V and 4 bases from J, with 19 bases between. The CDR3 has 17 amino acids. The CDR3 loop reads CATSRDLGTSKIYEQYF. DNA for the CDR3: TGTGCCACCAGCAGAGATCTGGGAACCAGTAAGATATACGAGCAGTACTTC. Drawing the rest from reference TRBV15 and TRBJ2-7, the complete variable domain is DAMVIQNPRYQVTQFGKPVTLSCSQTLNHNVMYWYQQKSSQAPKLLFHYYDKDFNNEADTPDNFQSRRPNTSFCFLDIRSPGLGDTAMYLCATSRDLGTSKIYEQYFGPGTRLTVT.

Details on this clone: Additional DNA sequences in this sample encode the identical CDR3. This chain connects TRBV18 to TRBJ1-5; 9 bases fit TRBD1. From germline, CDR1 is KGHSH and CDR2 LQKENI. The CDR3 spans 16 residues. Trimming cost V 0 bases and J 2 bases; bases outside gene matches: 2. The CDR3 spells CASSPPGQGGNQPQHF. The CDR3 DNA reads as TGTGCCAGCTCACCACCGGGACAGGGTGGCAATCAGCCCCAGCATTTT.

The chain couples TRBV5-1 to TRBJ2-7; D gene unclear. V was trimmed by 0 bases and J by 3 bases, leaving 7 bases between them. CDR1 is SGHRS, CDR2 YFSETQ, per germline. This CDR3 is 13 amino acids long. The CDR3 DNA follows: TGCGCCAGCAGCTTGGCCGGCTTCTACGAGCAGTACTTC. Residues: CASSLAGFYEQYF.

The V gene is TRBV28, the J gene TRBJ1-1, with D unresolved. Germline V lookup: CDR1 MDHEN, CDR2 SYDVKM. This CDR3 has 13 amino acids. V lost 6 bases, J lost 7 bases, and 15 bases lay in between. The CDR3 DNA is TGTGCCAGCAGCCCCAATTGGACGGATGAAGCTTTCTTT. Translation: CASSPNWTDEAFF.

This clone was counted once. This chain connects TRBV6-1 to TRBJ1-6; D unclear. Trimming cost V 7 bases and J 4 bases, with 5 bases left between them. CDR1 MNHNS and CDR2 SASEGT come from the germline V gene. The CDR3 is 12 residues long. CDR3 sequence reads: CASKEYNSPLHF. The CDR3 nucleotides read TGTGCCAGCAAGGAATATAATTCACCCCTCCACTTT.

The chain recombines TRBV11-2 with TRBJ2-3; D perhaps matches TRBD1 (6 bases). V lost 4 bases and J 4 bases, leaving 12 bases between the germline ends. The CDR3 is 14 amino acids. From germline, CDR1 is SGHAT and CDR2 FQNNGV. CDR3 DNA sequence: TGTGCCAGCAGCTCCCGGACAGTCTCAGATACGCAGTATTTT. This sequence encodes CASSSRTVSDTQYF.

V usage is TRBV6-1 and J usage is TRBJ2-2, with a tentative D call TRBD2 (6 bases). CDR1 MNHNS and CDR2 SASEGT come from the germline V gene. V gave up 5 bases and J gave up 7 bases, with 17 bases separating them. The CDR3 loop spans 15 amino acids. The CDR3 DNA reads as TGTGCCAGCAGTCGAGGCGGAGGGGTAGTCGGGGAGCTGTTTTTT. Amino acids: CASSRGGGVVGELFF.